The present TCR beta chain was sequenced within a study of T cell responses to AZD1222 COVID-19 vaccine. The V end lost 5 bases, the J end lost 1 base, and 11 bases lay between the germline ends. CDR3 size: 14 residues. Germline CDR1 is LNHDA and CDR2 is SQIVND (reference sequence). Only in-frame clones appear in the TCRdb table, and some are missing; sequencing was by immunoSEQ multiplex PCR. The top ten clones hold around 3.8% of a sample with 150,000 to 200,000 clones, 80% to 95% of them seen once. This rearrangement joins TRBV19 to TRBJ1-1, with D possibly TRBD1 on 6 matching bases. This receptor was taken from an adult in good health. The material sequenced was peripheral blood, taken on day 0 of AZD1222 vaccination. CDR3 residues: CASSLGQTNTEAFF. CDR3 bases: TGTGCCAGTAGTTTAGGACAGACGAACACTGAAGCTTTCTTT.